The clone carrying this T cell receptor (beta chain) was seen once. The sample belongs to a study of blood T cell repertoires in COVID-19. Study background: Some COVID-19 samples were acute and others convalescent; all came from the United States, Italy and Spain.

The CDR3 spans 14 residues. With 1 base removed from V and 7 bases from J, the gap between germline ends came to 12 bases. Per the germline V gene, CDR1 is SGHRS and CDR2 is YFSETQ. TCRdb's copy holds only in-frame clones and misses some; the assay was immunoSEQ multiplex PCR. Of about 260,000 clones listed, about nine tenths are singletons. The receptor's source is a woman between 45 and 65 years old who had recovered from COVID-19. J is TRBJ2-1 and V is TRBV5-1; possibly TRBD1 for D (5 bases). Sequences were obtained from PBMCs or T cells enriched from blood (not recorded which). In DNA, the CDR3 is TGCGCCAGCAGCTTGAACCAGGGTGGAAATGAGCAGTTCTTC. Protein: CASSLNQGGNEQFF.